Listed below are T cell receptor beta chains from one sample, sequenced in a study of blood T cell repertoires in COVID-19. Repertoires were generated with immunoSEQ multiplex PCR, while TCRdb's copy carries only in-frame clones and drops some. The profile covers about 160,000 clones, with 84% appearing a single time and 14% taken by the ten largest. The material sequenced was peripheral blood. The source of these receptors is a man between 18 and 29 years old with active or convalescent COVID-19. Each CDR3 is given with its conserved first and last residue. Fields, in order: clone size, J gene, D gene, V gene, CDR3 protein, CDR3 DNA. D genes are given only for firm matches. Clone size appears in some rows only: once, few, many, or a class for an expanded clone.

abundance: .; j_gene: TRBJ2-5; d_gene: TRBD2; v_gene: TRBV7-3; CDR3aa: CASSLAGGGETQYF; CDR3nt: TGTGCCAGCAGTCTAGCGGGAGGTGGGGAGACCCAGTACTTC
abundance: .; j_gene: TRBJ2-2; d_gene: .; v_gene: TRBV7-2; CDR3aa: CASSRTRLDTGELFF; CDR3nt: TGTGCCAGCAGCCGTACGAGGTTAGACACCGGGGAGCTGTTTTTT
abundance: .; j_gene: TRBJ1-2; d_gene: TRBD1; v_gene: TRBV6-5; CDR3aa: CASSYTKTGNYGYTF; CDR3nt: TGTGCCAGCAGTTACACAAAGACAGGGAACTATGGCTACACCTTC
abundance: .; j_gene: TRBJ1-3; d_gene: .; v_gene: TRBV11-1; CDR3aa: CASSRRTASSGNTIYF; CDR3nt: TGTGCCAGCAGCCGCCGGACAGCGAGCTCTGGAAACACCATATATTTT
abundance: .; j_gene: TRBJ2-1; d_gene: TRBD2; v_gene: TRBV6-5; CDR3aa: CASSYVSGSTYNEQFF; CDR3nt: TGTGCCAGCAGTTACGTTAGCGGGAGTACCTACAATGAGCAGTTCTTC
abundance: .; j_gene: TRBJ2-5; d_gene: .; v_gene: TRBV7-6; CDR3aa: CASSLGSGAETQYF; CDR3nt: TGTGCCAGCAGCTTAGGCAGCGGCGCGGAGACCCAGTACTTC
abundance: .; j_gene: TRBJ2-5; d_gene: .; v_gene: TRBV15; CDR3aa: CATSRDPQTAGKETQYF; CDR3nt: TGTGCCACCAGCAGAGACCCACAAACTGCAGGGAAAGAGACCCAGTACTTC
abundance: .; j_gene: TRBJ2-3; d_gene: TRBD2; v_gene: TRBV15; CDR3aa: CATSTSSGYTDTQYF; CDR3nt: TGTGCCACCAGCACGTCTAGCGGATACACAGATACGCAGTATTTT
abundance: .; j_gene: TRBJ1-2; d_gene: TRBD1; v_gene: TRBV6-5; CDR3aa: CASSYYGTGGTYGYTF; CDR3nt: TGTGCCAGCAGTTACTACGGGACAGGGGGCACTTATGGCTACACCTTC
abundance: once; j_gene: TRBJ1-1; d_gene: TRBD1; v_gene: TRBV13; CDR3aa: CASRTGAMNTEAFF; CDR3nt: TGTGCCAGCAGGACAGGGGCAATGAACACTGAAGCTTTCTTT
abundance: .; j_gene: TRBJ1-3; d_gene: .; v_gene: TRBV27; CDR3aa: CASSWAPSGNTIYF; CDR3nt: TGTGCCAGCAGTTGGGCACCCTCTGGAAACACCATATATTTT
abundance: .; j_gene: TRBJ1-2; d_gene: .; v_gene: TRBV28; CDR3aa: CASSLSGTAGYTF; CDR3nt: TGTGCCAGCAGTTTATCTGGTACAGCTGGCTACACCTTC
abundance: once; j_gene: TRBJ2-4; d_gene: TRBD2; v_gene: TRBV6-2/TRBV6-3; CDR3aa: CASSKGLAGVAKNIQYF; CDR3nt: TGTGCCAGCAGTAAAGGACTAGCGGGGGTGGCCAAAAACATTCAGTACTTC
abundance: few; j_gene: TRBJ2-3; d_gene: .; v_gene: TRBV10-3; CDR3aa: CAISESGLSTDTQYF; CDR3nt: TGTGCCATCAGTGAGTCGGGACTCAGCACAGATACGCAGTATTTT
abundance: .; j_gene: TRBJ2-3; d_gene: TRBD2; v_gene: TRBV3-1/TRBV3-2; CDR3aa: CASTLLAGGSTDTQYF; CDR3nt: TGTGCCAGCACCCTACTAGCGGGGGGGAGCACAGATACGCAGTATTTT
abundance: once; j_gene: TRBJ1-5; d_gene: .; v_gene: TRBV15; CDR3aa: CATSRSPTRRTQPQHF; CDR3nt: TGTGCCACCAGCAGATCTCCAACTAGAAGGACCCAGCCCCAGCATTTT
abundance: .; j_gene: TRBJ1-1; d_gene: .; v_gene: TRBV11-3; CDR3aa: CASGKGVNTEAFF; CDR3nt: TGTGCCAGCGGAAAAGGGGTGAACACTGAAGCTTTCTTT
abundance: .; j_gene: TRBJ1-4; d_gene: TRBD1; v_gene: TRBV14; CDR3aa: CASRATGKGEKLFF; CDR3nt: TGTGCCAGCAGAGCGACAGGGAAGGGTGAAAAACTGTTTTTT
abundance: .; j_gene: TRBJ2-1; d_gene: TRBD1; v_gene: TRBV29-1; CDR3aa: CSAGTGDNNEQFF; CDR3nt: TGCAGCGCCGGGACAGGGGACAACAATGAGCAGTTCTTC
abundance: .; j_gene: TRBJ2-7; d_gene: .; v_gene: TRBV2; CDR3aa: CASTVEGGAYEQYF; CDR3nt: TGTGCCAGCACGGTTGAGGGGGGGGCCTACGAGCAGTACTTC
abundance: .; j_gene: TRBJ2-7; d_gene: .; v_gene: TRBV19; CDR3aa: CASSMAAYEQYF; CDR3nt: TGTGCCAGTAGTATGGCAGCCTACGAGCAGTACTTC